The 25 T cell receptor beta chains listed next were all sequenced from one sample in a study of blood T cell repertoires in COVID-19. The table came from immunoSEQ multiplex PCR; TCRdb's copy has only in-frame clones and leaves some out. Among roughly 130,000 clones listed, roughly 83% were seen once. The sequenced material came from PBMCs or T cells enriched from blood (not recorded which). Every receptor here comes from a man aged 45-65 years who had recovered from COVID-19.

J is TRBJ2-2 and V is TRBV27; 7 nucleotides line up with TRBD1. The CDR3 consists of 15 residues. Germline V gene data show CDR1 as MNHEY and CDR2 as SMNVEV (reference sequence). V lost 2 bases and J lost 6; bases outside the gene matches: 6. This CDR3 is CASSLRRGQSGELFF. DNA for the CDR3: TGTGCCAGCAGTTTAAGAAGGGGGCAGTCCGGGGAGCTGTTTTTT.

The chain is built from TRBV5-1 and TRBJ2-3; D is ambiguous. V shed 4 bases and J shed 1 base, with 13 bases lying between them. Germline CDR1 is SGHRS and CDR2 is YFSETQ. This CDR3 contains 15 residues. In nucleotides, the CDR3 is TGCGCCAGCAGCCTACGATTATTAGGCACAGATACGCAGTATTTT. Its protein product is CASSLRLLGTDTQYF.

This chain connects TRBV7-9 to TRBJ1-1, with D perhaps TRBD1 (5 bases). Trimming took 5 bases from V and 5 from J, leaving 18 bases between them. The CDR3 contains 15 residues. Germline values: CDR1 SEHNR, CDR2 FQNEAQ (reference sequence). CDR3 in amino acids: CASSPGGRGGTEAFF. CDR3 nucleotides: TGTGCCAGCAGCCCCGGGGGGAGGGGAGGGACTGAAGCTTTCTTT.

This clone was seen a few times. The rearrangement joins TRBV29-1 to TRBJ2-5; TRBD1 aligns across 7 bases. Germline trimming cut 1 base from V and 0 bases from J; bases unmatched to any gene: 11. The CDR3 is 17 residues long. CDR1 and CDR2 from the germline V gene are SQVTM and ANQGSEA. DNA of the CDR3: TGCAGCGTTGAAGTCCCGGGACAGCATTCTTACCAAGAGACCCAGTACTTC. Amino acid sequence: CSVEVPGQHSYQETQYF. Combining the CDR3 with reference TRBV29-1 and TRBJ2-5 gives the whole variable domain SAVISQKPSRDICQRGTSLTIQCQVDSQVTMMFWYRQQPGQSLTLIATANQGSEATYESGFVIDKFPISRPNLTFSTLTVSNMSPEDSSIYLCSVEVPGQHSYQETQYFGPGTRLLVL.

The chain employs TRBV3-1 (or the pseudogene TRBV3-2) and TRBJ1-6; tentatively, D is TRBD1 (5 bases). The germline gives CDR1 LGHDT, CDR2 YNNKEL (reference sequence). This CDR3 spans 15 amino acids. V lost 1 base to trimming and J lost 7 bases, with 11 bases between them. The CDR3 spells CASSQGGGANSPLHF. CDR3 coding DNA: TGTGCCAGCAGCCAAGGAGGAGGGGCCAATTCACCCCTCCACTTT.

Here the CDR3 DNA reads TGCGCCAGCAGCCAAGAGTGGGGCTCAGATACGCAGTATTTT. Its protein product is CASSQEWGSDTQYF. The chain carries TRBV4-1 and TRBJ2-3; tentatively, D is TRBD1 (5 bases). This CDR3 has 14 residues. The V end lost 0 bases, the J end lost 4 bases, and 8 bases lay between the germline ends. Germline CDR1 MGHRA, CDR2 YSYEKL.

This chain links TRBV14 with TRBJ2-1; D is perhaps TRBD1 (6 bases). From germline, CDR1 is SGHDN and CDR2 FVKESK. V was clipped by 5 bases and J by 15 bases, with 20 bases between them. CDR3 length: 13 residues. The CDR3, as DNA: TGTGCCAGCAGCAAGACTCAGGGGTCGGACGCGTTCTTC. Encoded protein: CASSKTQGSDAFF.

The CDR3 sequence: CASSLVGGNTEAFF. Written as DNA, the CDR3 is TGCGCCAGCAGCTTGGTGGGGGGAAACACTGAAGCTTTCTTT. The rearrangement uses TRBV5-1 and TRBJ1-1; D may be TRBD1 (5 bases). Germline values: CDR1 SGHRS, CDR2 YFSETQ. The V and J ends lost 0 bases and 2 bases respectively, with 8 bases between them. The CDR3 totals 14 residues.

The chain recombines TRBV11-2 with TRBJ1-5; tentatively, D is TRBD1 (6 bases). CDR1 and CDR2 from the germline V gene are SGHAT and FQNNGV. This CDR3 has 15 amino acids. Trimming stripped 0 bases from V and 4 bases from J, with 10 bases between. Here the CDR3 DNA reads TGTGCCAGCAGCTTAGACCCAGGGGAGAATCAGCCCCAGCATTTT. Its protein product is CASSLDPGENQPQHF. The complete variable domain, with remaining parts taken from reference TRBV11-2 and TRBJ1-5, reads EAGVAQSPRYKIIEKRQSVAFWCNPISGHATLYWYQQILGQGPKLLIQFQNNGVVDDSQLPKDRFSAERLKGVDSTLKIQPAKLEDSAVYLCASSLDPGENQPQHFGDGTRLSIL.

The rearrangement joins TRBV4-1 to TRBJ1-6, with a weak D call TRBD1 (5 bases). The CDR3 has 15 residues. Trimming cost V 0 bases and J 10 bases, with 13 bases left between them. Germline values: CDR1 MGHRA, CDR2 YSYEKL. CDR3 bases: TGCGCCAGCAGCCAAGAATCAGGGTTGGGGTCACCCCTCCACTTT. Translation gives CASSQESGLGSPLHF.

The chain carries TRBV14 and TRBJ1-2; 8 positions agree with TRBD1. In germline, CDR1 is SGHDN, CDR2 FVKESK. The CDR3 consists of 14 residues. V lost 5 bases to trimming and J lost 4 bases; unmatched junction nucleotides: 6. The CDR3 loop is CASSYHQGAYGYTF. CDR3 DNA: TGTGCCAGCAGCTACCATCAGGGGGCCTATGGCTACACCTTC. Together with reference TRBV14 and TRBJ1-2, the CDR3 gives the full variable domain: EAGVTQFPSHSVIEKGQTVTLRCDPISGHDNLYWYRRVMGKEIKFLLHFVKESKQDESGMPNNRFLAERTGGTYSTLKVQPAELEDSGVYFCASSYHQGAYGYTFGSGTRLTVV.

The rearrangement joins TRBV7-2 to TRBJ2-4; 7 nucleotides match TRBD2. The germline CDR1 and CDR2 sequences are SGHTA and FQGNSA. V gave up 0 bases and J gave up 3 bases; unmatched junction bases: 8. This CDR3 has 17 amino acids. The CDR3 spells CASSLAGTTSGKNIQYF. As DNA, the CDR3 is TGTGCCAGCAGCTTAGCTGGGACTACAAGTGGCAAAAACATTCAGTACTTC.

This chain connects TRBV29-1 to TRBJ1-1; D may be TRBD1 (6 bases). Germline CDR1 is SQVTM and CDR2 is ANQGSEA. This CDR3 region has 12 residues. The CDR3 loop is CSAQGRNTEAFF. Written as DNA, the CDR3 is TGCAGTGCTCAGGGGAGGAACACTGAAGCTTTCTTT. Looking up the rest from reference TRBV29-1 and TRBJ1-1 gives the full variable domain: SAVISQKPSRDICQRGTSLTIQCQVDSQVTMMFWYRQQPGQSLTLIATANQGSEATYESGFVIDKFPISRPNLTFSTLTVSNMSPEDSSIYLCSAQGRNTEAFFGQGTRLTVV.

This chain links TRBV9 with TRBJ2-7; TRBD1 matches 7 bases. This CDR3 has 14 amino acids. J lost 7 bases, V lost 0 bases, and 7 bases had no gene match. Per the germline V gene, CDR1 is SGDLS and CDR2 is YYNGEE. The CDR3 region has the DNA TGTGCCAGCAGCGTAGAGGGGGCAGGGGTTGAGCAGTACTTC. It yields the protein CASSVEGAGVEQYF.

The chain employs TRBV5-4 and TRBJ2-5, with 10 bases lining up with TRBD2. J lost 2 bases, V lost 4 bases, and 5 bases had no gene match. The germline V gene has CDR1 SGHNT and CDR2 YYREEE (reference sequence). The CDR3 runs 15 residues. The DNA of the CDR3 is TGTGCCAGCAGCCTCAAACTAGCGGGACAAGAGACCCAGTACTTC. Translation gives CASSLKLAGQETQYF.

V gene TRBV19 combines with J gene TRBJ1-1, with 7 bases fitting TRBD1. This CDR3 spans 16 amino acids. CDR1 is LNHDA, CDR2 SQIVND, per germline (reference sequence). The J segment lost 5 bases and the V segment lost 3 bases, leaving 12 bases of the junction unmatched. CDR3: CASSISGRAGGTEAFF. CDR3 DNA: TGTGCCAGTAGTATTTCCGGCCGGGCAGGGGGAACTGAAGCTTTCTTT.

This sequence joins TRBV9 and TRBJ1-6; a possible D gene is TRBD1 (5 bases). CDR1 is SGDLS, CDR2 YYNGEE, per germline. The CDR3 runs 15 residues. The V gene lost 0 bases and the J gene lost 9 bases, with 13 bases spanning the gap. CDR3 nucleotides: TGTGCCAGCAGCGTAGGTCGCAGGGTGGCTTCACCCCTCCACTTT. It yields the protein CASSVGRRVASPLHF. Full variable domain (outside the CDR3, taken from reference TRBV9 and TRBJ1-6): DSGVTQTPKHLITATGQRVTLRCSPRSGDLSVYWYQQSLDQGLQFLIQYYNGEERAKGNILERFSAQQFPDLHSELNLSSLELGDSALYFCASSVGRRVASPLHFGNGTRLTVT.

The chain is built from TRBV4-3 and TRBJ2-1; maybe TRBD1 (5 bases). Looked up from germline, CDR1 is LGHNA and CDR2 is YSLEER. The CDR3 runs 15 residues. V lost 2 bases and J lost 2, with 10 bases in between. The CDR3 reads CASSQRQDTYNEQFF. The CDR3 DNA is TGCGCCAGCAGCCAACGCCAGGACACCTACAATGAGCAGTTCTTC.

V and J are TRBV30 and TRBJ1-4, with D unclear. V lost 2 bases and J lost 6, with 10 bases in between. CDR1 is GTSNPN, CDR2 SVGIG, per germline (reference sequence). There are 13 residues in the CDR3. The CDR3 spells CAWSRRRDEKLFF. The CDR3 DNA follows: TGTGCCTGGAGTAGGAGGAGGGATGAAAAACTGTTTTTT.

This clone showed up just once. The chain links TRBV3-1 (or the pseudogene TRBV3-2) to TRBJ2-4; 8 bases fit TRBD2. With V trimmed by 4 bases and J by 0 bases, 8 bases remained unmatched. In germline, CDR1 is LGHDT, CDR2 YNNKEL (reference sequence). The CDR3 has 17 residues. For the CDR3, the DNA is TGTGCCAGCAGCCGCCGATCAGCGGGGGTAGCCAAAAACATTCAGTACTTC. Translating it yields CASSRRSAGVAKNIQYF.

This clone was picked up many times. The rearrangement uses TRBV5-1 and TRBJ1-1, with D tentatively TRBD1 (6 bases). The V and J ends lost 4 bases and 2 bases respectively, with 15 bases between them. The CDR3 runs to 15 residues. Germline lookup yields CDR1 SGHRS and CDR2 YFSETQ. The CDR3 DNA follows: TGCGCCAGCAGCGGACAGCTACTCTCCAACACTGAAGCTTTCTTT. Protein: CASSGQLLSNTEAFF.

The chain uses TRBV6-2 or TRBV6-3 and TRBJ2-6; TRBD2 matches 11 bases. Germline CDR1 MNHEY, CDR2 SVGEGT. V gave up 6 bases and J gave up 0 bases; unmatched junction bases: 7. The CDR3 has 18 residues. Here the CDR3 DNA reads TGTGCCAGCAGCACGGGGACTAGCGGTTACTCTGGGGCCAACGTCCTGACTTTC. This encodes CASSTGTSGYSGANVLTF.

The rearrangement joins TRBV5-1 to TRBJ2-3; 11 bases agree with TRBD2. The J segment lost 4 bases and the V segment lost 3 bases, leaving 10 bases of the junction unmatched. Germline V gene data show CDR1 as SGHRS and CDR2 as YFSETQ. The CDR3 loop spans 17 amino acids. The CDR3 reads CASSSIRLAGRADTQYF. The CDR3 region has the DNA TGCGCCAGCAGCTCAATAAGACTAGCGGGGAGGGCAGATACGCAGTATTTT.

The rearrangement uses TRBV27 and TRBJ2-2; TRBD2 matches at 8 bases. J was trimmed by 6 bases and V by 3 bases; bases with no gene match: 9. CDR1 MNHEY and CDR2 SMNVEV come from the germline V gene (reference sequence). The CDR3 covers 16 residues. The CDR3 nucleotides read TGTGCCAGCAGTTTTTTCCAGGGACTAGTTCCCGGGGAGCTGTTTTTT. It codes for CASSFFQGLVPGELFF.

CDR3 coding DNA: TGCGCCAGCAGCGAGGACAGGGATCCAAGGGGCTACACCTTC. This gives the protein CASSEDRDPRGYTF. The chain joins TRBV5-1 to TRBJ1-2; 8 bases line up with TRBD1. This CDR3 comprises 14 residues. CDR1 SGHRS and CDR2 YFSETQ come from the germline V gene. Germline trimming cut 4 bases from V and 8 bases from J; bases unmatched to any gene: 10. Together with reference TRBV5-1 and TRBJ1-2, the CDR3 gives the full variable domain: KAGVTQTPRYLIKTRGQQVTLSCSPISGHRSVSWYQQTPGQGLQFLFEYFSETQRNKGNFPGRFSGRQFSNSRSEMNVSTLELGDSALYLCASSEDRDPRGYTFGSGTRLTVV.